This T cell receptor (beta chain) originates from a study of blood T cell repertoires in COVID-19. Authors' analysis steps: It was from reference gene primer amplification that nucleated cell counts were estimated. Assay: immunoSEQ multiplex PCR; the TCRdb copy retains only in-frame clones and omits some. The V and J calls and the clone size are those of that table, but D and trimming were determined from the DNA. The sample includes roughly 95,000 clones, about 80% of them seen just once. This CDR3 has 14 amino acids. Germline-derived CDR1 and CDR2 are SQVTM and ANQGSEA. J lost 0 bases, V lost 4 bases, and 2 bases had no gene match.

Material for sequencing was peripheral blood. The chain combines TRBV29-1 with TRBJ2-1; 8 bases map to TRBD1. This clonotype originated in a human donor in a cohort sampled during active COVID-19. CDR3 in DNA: TGCAGCGTTGGCGGACAGGGCTCCTACAATGAGCAGTTCTTC. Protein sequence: CSVGGQGSYNEQFF.